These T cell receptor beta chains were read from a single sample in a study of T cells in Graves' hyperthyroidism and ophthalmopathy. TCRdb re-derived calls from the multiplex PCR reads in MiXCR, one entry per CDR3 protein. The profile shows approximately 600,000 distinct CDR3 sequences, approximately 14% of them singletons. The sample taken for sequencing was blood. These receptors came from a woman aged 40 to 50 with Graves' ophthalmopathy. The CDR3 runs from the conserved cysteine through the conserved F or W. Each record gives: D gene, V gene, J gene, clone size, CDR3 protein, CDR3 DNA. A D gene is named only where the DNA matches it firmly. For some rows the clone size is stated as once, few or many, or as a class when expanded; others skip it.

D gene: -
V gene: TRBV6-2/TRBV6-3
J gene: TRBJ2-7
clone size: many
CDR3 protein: CASSYLGGGEQYF
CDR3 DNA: TGTGCCAGCAGTTACTTAGGTGGAGGGGAGCAGTACTTC

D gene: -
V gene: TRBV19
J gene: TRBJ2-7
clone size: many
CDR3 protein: CASSPGGIYEQYF
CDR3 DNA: TGTGCCAGTAGCCCTGGGGGCATATACGAGCAGTACTTC

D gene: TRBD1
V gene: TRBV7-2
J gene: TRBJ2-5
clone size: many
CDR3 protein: CASSYRTGQETQYF
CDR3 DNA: TGTGCCAGCAGCTACAGGACAGGCCAAGAGACCCAGTACTTC

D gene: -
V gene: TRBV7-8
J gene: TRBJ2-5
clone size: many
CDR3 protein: CASSAGTVKRETQYF
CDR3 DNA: TGTGCCAGCAGCGCGGGGACAGTCAAGCGAGAGACCCAGTACTTC

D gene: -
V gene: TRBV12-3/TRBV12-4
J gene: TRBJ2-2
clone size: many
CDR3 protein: CASSPLQAQGTGELFF
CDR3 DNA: TGTGCCAGCAGTCCACTACAGGCGCAGGGCACCGGGGAGCTGTTTTTT

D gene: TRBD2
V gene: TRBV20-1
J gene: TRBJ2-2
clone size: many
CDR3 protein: CSAMTSPNTGELFF
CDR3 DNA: TGCAGTGCTATGACTAGCCCGAACACCGGGGAGCTGTTTTTT

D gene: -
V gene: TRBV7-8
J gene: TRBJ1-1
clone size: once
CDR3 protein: CASSLDPGQEAFF
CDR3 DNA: TGTGCCAGCAGCTTAGACCCGGGACAAGAAGCTTTCTTT

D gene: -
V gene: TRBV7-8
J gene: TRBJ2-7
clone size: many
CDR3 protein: CASSLFSEQYF
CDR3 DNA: TGTGCCAGCAGCTTGTTTTCAGAGCAGTACTTC

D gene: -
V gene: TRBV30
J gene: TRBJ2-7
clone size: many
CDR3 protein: CAWRGTSEQYF
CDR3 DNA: TGTGCCTGGAGGGGGACTTCCGAGCAGTACTTC

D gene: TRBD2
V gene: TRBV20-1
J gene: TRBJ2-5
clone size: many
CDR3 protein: CSASTSGSLETQYF
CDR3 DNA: TGCAGTGCTAGTACAAGCGGGAGTTTAGAGACCCAGTACTTC

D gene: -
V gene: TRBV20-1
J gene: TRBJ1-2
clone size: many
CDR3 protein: CSASQGSSGYTF
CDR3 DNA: TGCAGTGCATCACAGGGTTCAAGTGGCTACACCTTC

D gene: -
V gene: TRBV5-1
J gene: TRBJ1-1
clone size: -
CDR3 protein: CASRYFGVRDTEAFF
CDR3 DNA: TGCGCCAGCAGATATTTCGGGGTTAGGGACACTGAAGCTTTCTTT

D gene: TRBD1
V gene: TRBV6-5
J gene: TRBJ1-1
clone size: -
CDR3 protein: CASSYGTGPTEAFF
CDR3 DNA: TGTGCCAGCAGTTACGGGACAGGGCCCACTGAAGCTTTCTTT

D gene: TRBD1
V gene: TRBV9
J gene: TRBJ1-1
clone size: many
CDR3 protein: CASSVATGGTEAFF
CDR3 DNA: TGTGCCAGCAGCGTAGCTACAGGGGGCACTGAAGCTTTCTTT

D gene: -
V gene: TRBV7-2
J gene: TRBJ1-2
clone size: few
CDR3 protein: CASSLAFGGADGYTF
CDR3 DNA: TGTGCCAGCAGCTTAGCCTTTGGGGGCGCGGATGGCTACACCTTC

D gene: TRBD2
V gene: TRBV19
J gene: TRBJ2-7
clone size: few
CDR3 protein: CASSDRLAGSSLGRYEQYF
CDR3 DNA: TGTGCCAGTAGTGATCGACTAGCGGGAAGCAGCCTCGGGAGATACGAGCAGTACTTC

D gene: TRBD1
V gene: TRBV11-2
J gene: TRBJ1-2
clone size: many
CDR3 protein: CASSLDPGTVGYGYTF
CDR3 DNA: TGTGCCAGCAGCTTAGATCCCGGGACAGTGGGCTATGGCTACACCTTC

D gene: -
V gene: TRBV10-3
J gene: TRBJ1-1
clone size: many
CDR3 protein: CAISEPGRSGAEAFF
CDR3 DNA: TGTGCCATCAGTGAGCCGGGACGCTCAGGCGCTGAAGCTTTCTTT

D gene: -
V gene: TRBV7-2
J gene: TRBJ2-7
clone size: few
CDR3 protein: CASSLSFGNPYEQYF
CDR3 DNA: TGTGCCAGCAGCTTATCTTTCGGGAACCCCTACGAGCAGTACTTC

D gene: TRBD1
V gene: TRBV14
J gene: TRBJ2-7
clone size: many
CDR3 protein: CASSDSGGDYEQYF
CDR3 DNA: TGTGCCAGCAGCGACTCAGGGGGTGATTACGAGCAGTACTTC

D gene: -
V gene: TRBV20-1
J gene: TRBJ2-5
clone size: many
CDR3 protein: CSARDRVRGGTQYF
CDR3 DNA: TGCAGCGCCCGGGACAGGGTACGGGGGGGGACCCAGTACTTC

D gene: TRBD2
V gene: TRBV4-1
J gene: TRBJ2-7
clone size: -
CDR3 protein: CASPLAGNSYEQYF
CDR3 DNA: TGCGCCAGTCCACTAGCGGGAAACTCCTACGAGCAGTACTTC

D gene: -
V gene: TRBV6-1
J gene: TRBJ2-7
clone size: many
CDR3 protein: CASSARIRPYEQYF
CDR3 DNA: TGTGCCAGCAGTGCCCGGATTAGGCCCTACGAGCAGTACTTC

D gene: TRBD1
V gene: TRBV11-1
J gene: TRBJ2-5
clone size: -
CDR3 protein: CASSITRDRVGRETQYF
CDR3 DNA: TGTGCCAGCAGCATAACCCGGGACAGGGTGGGGCGGGAGACCCAGTACTTC

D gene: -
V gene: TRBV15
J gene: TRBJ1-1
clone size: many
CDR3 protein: CATKPYREANTEAFF
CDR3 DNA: TGTGCCACCAAACCCTACAGGGAGGCGAACACTGAAGCTTTCTTT

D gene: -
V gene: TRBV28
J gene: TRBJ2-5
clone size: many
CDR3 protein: CASSPRASRWETQYF
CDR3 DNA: TGTGCCAGCAGTCCCCGGGCTAGCCGGTGGGAGACCCAGTACTTC

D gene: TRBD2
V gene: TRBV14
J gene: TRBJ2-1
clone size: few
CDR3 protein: CASSQPFSGSSSYNEQFF
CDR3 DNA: TGTGCCAGCAGCCAACCCTTTAGCGGGAGCTCTTCCTACAATGAGCAGTTCTTC

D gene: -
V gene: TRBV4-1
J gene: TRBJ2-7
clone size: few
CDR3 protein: CASSLWGSGYEQYF
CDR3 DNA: TGCGCCAGCAGCCTGTGGGGTAGCGGCTACGAGCAGTACTTC

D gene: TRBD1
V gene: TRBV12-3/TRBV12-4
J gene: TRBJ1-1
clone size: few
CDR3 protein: CASSGRTGGFTEAFF
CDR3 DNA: TGTGCCAGCAGTGGCAGGACAGGGGGCTTCACTGAAGCTTTCTTT

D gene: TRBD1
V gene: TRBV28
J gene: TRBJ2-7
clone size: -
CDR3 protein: CASSPQGGTDFEQYF
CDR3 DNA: TGTGCCAGCAGTCCCCAAGGGGGCACCGACTTTGAGCAGTACTTC

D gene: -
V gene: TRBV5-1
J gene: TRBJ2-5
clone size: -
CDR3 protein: CASSLVGGHQETQYF
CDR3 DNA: TGCGCCAGCAGCTTGGTCGGGGGTCACCAAGAGACCCAGTACTTC

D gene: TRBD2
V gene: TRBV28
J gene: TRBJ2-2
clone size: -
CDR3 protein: CASRGGLANTGELFF
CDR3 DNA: TGTGCCAGCAGGGGGGGACTAGCAAACACCGGGGAGCTGTTTTTT

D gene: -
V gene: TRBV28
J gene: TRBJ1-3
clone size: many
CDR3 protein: CASSSYLHTIYF
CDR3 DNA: TGTGCCAGCAGTTCCTACTTGCACACCATATATTTT

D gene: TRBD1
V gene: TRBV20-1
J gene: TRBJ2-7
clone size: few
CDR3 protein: CSARDFGTGSYEQYF
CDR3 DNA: TGCAGTGCTAGAGATTTTGGGACAGGGTCCTACGAGCAGTACTTC

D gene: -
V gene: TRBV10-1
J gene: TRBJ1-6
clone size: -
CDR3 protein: CASSPAGHSSPLHF
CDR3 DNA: TGCGCCAGCAGTCCCGCGGGACACTCTTCACCCCTCCACTTT

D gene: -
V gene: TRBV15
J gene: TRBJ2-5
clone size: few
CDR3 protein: CATSRGGDIQETQYF
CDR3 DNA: TGTGCCACCAGCAGAGGTGGGGACATACAAGAGACCCAGTACTTC

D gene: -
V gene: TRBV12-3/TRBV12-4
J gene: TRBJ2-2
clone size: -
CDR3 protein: CASRGGETNTGELFF
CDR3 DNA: TGTGCCAGCAGGGGGGGAGAAACGAACACCGGGGAGCTGTTTTTT

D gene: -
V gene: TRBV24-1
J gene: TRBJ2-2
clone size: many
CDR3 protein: CATSDTGKKNTGELFF
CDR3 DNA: TGTGCCACCAGTGACACCGGGAAGAAGAACACCGGGGAGCTGTTTTTT

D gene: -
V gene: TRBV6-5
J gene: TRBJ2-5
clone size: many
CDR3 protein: CASSYNEGQETQYF
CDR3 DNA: TGTGCCAGCAGTTATAATGAGGGACAAGAGACCCAGTACTTC